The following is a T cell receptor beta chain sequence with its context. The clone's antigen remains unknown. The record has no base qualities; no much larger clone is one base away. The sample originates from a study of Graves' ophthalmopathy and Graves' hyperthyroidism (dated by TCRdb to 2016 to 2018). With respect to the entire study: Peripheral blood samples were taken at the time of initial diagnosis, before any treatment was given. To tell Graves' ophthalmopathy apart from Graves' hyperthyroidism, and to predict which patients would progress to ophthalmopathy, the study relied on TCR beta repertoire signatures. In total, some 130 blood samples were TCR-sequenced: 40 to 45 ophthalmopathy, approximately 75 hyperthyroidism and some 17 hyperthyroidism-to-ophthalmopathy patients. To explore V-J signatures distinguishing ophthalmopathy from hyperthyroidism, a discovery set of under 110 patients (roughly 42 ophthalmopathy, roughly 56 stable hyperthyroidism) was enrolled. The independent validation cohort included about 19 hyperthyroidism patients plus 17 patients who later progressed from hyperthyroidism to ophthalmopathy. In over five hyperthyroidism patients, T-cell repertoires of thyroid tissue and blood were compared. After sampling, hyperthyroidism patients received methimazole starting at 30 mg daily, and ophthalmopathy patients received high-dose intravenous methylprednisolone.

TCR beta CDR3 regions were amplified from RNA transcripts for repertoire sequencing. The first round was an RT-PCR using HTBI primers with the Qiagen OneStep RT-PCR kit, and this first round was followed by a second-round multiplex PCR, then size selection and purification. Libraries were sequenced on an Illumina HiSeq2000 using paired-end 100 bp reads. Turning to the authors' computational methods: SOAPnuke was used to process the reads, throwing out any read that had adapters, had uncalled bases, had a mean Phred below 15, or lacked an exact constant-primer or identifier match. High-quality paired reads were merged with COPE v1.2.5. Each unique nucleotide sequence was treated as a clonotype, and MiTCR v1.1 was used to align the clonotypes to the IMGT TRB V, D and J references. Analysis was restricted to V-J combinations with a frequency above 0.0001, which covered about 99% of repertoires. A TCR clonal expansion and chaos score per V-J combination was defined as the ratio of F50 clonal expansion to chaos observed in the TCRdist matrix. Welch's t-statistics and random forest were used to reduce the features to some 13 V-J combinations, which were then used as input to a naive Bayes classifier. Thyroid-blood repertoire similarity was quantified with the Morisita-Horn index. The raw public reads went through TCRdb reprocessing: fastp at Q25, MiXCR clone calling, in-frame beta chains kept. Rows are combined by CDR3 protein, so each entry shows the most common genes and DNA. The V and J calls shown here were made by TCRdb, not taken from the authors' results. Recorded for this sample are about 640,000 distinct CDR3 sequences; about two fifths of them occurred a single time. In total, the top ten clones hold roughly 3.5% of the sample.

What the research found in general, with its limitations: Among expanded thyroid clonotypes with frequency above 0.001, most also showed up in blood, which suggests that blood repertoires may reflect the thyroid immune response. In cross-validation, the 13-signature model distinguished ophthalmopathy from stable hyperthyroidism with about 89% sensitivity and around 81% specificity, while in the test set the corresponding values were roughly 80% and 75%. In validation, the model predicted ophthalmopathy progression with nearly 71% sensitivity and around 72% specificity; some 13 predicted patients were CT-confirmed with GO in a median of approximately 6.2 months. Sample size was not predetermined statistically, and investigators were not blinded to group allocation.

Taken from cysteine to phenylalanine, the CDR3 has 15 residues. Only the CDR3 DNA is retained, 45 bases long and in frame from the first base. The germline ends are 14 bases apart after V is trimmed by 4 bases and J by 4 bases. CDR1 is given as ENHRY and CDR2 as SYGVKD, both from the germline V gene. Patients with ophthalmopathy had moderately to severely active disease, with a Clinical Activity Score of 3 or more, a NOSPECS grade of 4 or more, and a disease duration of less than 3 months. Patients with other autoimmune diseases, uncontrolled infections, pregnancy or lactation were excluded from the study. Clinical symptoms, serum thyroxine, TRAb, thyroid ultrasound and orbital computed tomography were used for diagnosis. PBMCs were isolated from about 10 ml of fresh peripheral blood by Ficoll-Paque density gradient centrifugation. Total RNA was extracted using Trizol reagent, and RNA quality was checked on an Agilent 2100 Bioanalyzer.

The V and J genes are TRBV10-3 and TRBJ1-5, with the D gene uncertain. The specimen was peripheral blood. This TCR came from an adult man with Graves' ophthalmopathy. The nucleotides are TGTGCCATCAGTGTGTTGGGGTCGAGTAATCAGCCCCAGCATTTT. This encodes CAISVLGSSNQPQHF.